Below, 29 T cell receptor beta chains from the same sample are listed, as sequenced in a study of shared T cell receptors in the human thymus. The protocol was immunoSEQ multiplex PCR, while the TCRdb copy is restricted to in-frame clones and leaves out a portion. This table holds hundreds of thousands of clones, approximately 87% found once. The same data also went into a second study, on human thymus T cells.

Sequenced sample: thymocytes. These receptor sequences come from a boy younger than two with a congenital heart defect.

The rearrangement links TRBV25-1 to TRBJ2-7; TRBD2 is a possible D gene (5 bases). Germline V lookup: CDR1 MGHDK, CDR2 SYGVNS. V lost 11 bases to trimming and J lost 0 bases, with 20 bases between them. The CDR3 is 15 amino acids. The CDR3 sequence is CAPSVAGDLSYEQYF. In DNA, the CDR3 is TGTGCCCCAAGTGTGGCGGGCGACCTCTCCTACGAGCAGTACTTC.

This clone was seen a few times. This chain uses TRBV7-2 with TRBJ2-1; D may be TRBD2 (5 bases). V lost 4 bases to trimming and J lost 2 bases, with 6 bases between them. CDR1 and CDR2 (germline): SGHTA, FQGNSA. This CDR3 is built from 13 residues. The CDR3 bases are TGTGCCAGCAGCTCCGGGGCCTACAATGAGCAGTTCTTC. Protein: CASSSGAYNEQFF.

This clone appeared once. The chain joins TRBV7-2 to TRBJ2-6; 12 bases align to TRBD1. CDR3 length equals 18 residues. From germline, CDR1 is SGHTA and CDR2 FQGNSA. V lost 5 bases and J lost 4; bases outside the gene matches: 9. This CDR3 reads CASSPWGQGASGANVLTF. As DNA, the CDR3 is TGTGCCAGCAGCCCCTGGGGACAGGGGGCTTCCGGGGCCAACGTCCTGACTTTC. The entire variable domain, with the rest obtained from reference TRBV7-2 and TRBJ2-6, is as follows: GAGVSQSPSNKVTEKGKDVELRCDPISGHTALYWYRQSLGQGLEFLIYFQGNSAPDKSGLPSDRFSAERTGGSVSTLTIQRTQQEDSAVYLCASSPWGQGASGANVLTFGAGSRLTVL.

Notes on this clone: The junction and the germline gene differ at one end; a read error may be behind it. The chain couples TRBV28 to TRBJ2-7; 10 bases fit TRBD1. This CDR3 has 16 amino acids. Germline CDR1 is MDHEN and CDR2 is SYDVKM. In DNA form, the CDR3 reads TGTGCCAGCAGTGATATGCCGGGACAGGGGTCCTCCGAGCAGTACTTC. Its protein is CASSDMPGQGSSEQYF.

This chain's CDR3 is CASSQRTRQNIQYF. In DNA form, the CDR3 reads TGTGCCAGCAGTCAAAGGACACGGCAAAACATTCAGTACTTC. V and J are TRBV27 and TRBJ2-4; possible D gene TRBD1, 5 bases. Germline values: CDR1 MNHEY, CDR2 SMNVEV (reference sequence). V lost 5 bases to trimming and J lost 5 bases, with 13 bases between them. This CDR3 region has 14 residues.

This clone was counted between two and nine times. This chain uses TRBV15 with TRBJ1-4, with 8 positions matching TRBD1. The germline V gene has CDR1 LNHNV and CDR2 YYDKDF (reference sequence). V was pared by 5 bases and J by 4 bases, with 9 bases of the junction left unmatched. The CDR3 totals 16 residues. The CDR3 loop is CATSRKPDRVNEKLFF. The CDR3 DNA sequence: TGTGCCACCAGCCGTAAACCGGACAGGGTTAATGAAAAACTGTTTTTT.

V usage is TRBV5-1 and J usage is TRBJ2-2, with 8 bases lining up with TRBD2. After removal of 4 bases from V and 8 bases from J, the junction contained 13 bases not matched to a gene. This CDR3 has 16 residues. CDR1 SGHRS and CDR2 YFSETQ come from the germline V gene. The CDR3 DNA reads TGCGCCAGCAGCCTTAGCGGGGCGGGAGTTCGGGGGGAGCTGTTTTTT. Amino acids: CASSLSGAGVRGELFF.

A word on this clone: This CDR3 is also generated by other DNA sequences in the sample. The V and J genes are TRBV5-6 and TRBJ2-7, with 9 bases lining up with TRBD1. Trimming at V came to 2 bases and at J to 2 bases, leaving 2 bases not matched to a gene. The CDR3 contains 14 residues. CDR1 is SGHDT and CDR2 is YYEEEE in the germline V gene. CDR3 residues: CASSFRQGAYEQYF. The CDR3 DNA sequence: TGTGCCAGCAGCTTTCGACAGGGGGCCTACGAGCAGTACTTC.

The genes are TRBV29-1 and TRBJ1-2, with 8 nucleotides matching TRBD1. From germline, CDR1 is SQVTM and CDR2 ANQGSEA. The CDR3 covers 14 residues. Trimming at V came to 2 bases and at J to 6 bases, leaving 8 bases not matched to a gene. CDR3 region: CSVESWTGKHGYTF. The CDR3 DNA follows: TGCAGCGTTGAATCTTGGACAGGGAAGCATGGCTACACCTTC.

V is TRBV6-4 and J is TRBJ2-5, with D perhaps TRBD1 (5 bases). Germline V lookup: CDR1 MRHNA, CDR2 SNTAGT. The CDR3 runs 11 residues. V dropped 7 bases and J dropped 5 bases, with 8 bases sitting between them. Here the CDR3 reads CASTHRETQYF. The CDR3 nucleotides read TGTGCCAGCACCCACAGGGAGACCCAGTACTTC.

V is TRBV4-3 and J is TRBJ2-3; 7 bases are a match to TRBD2. Germline V gene sequence: CDR1 LGHNA, CDR2 YSLEER. The CDR3 has 18 residues. V was clipped by 0 bases and J by 0 bases; unmatched bases: 9. CDR3 region: CASSQERIGGSSTDTQYF. The DNA of the CDR3 is TGCGCCAGCAGCCAAGAGAGGATCGGGGGGTCTAGCACAGATACGCAGTATTTT.

This chain uses TRBV25-1 with TRBJ2-3; D might be TRBD2 (6 bases). V dropped 6 bases and J dropped 2 bases, with 12 bases sitting between them. This CDR3 comprises 14 residues. Germline CDR1 MGHDK, CDR2 SYGVNS. CDR3 sequence: CASSTERATDTQYF. In nucleotides, the CDR3 is TGTGCCAGCAGCACCGAGCGGGCCACAGATACGCAGTATTTT.

The chain employs TRBV5-4 and TRBJ2-2, with 9 bases matching TRBD1. The J segment lost 2 bases and the V segment lost 2 bases, leaving 4 bases of the junction unmatched. Germline V gene data show CDR1 as SGHNT and CDR2 as YYREEE (reference sequence). CDR3 size: 16 residues. The CDR3 protein is CASSFEDRGNTGELFF. For the CDR3, the DNA is TGTGCCAGCAGCTTCGAGGACAGGGGAAACACCGGGGAGCTGTTTTTT.

V usage is TRBV6-6 and J usage is TRBJ2-1, with 10 bases fitting TRBD2. The CDR3 loop spans 15 amino acids. Germline assignment: CDR1 MNHNY and CDR2 SVGAGI (reference sequence). After removal of 6 bases from V and 2 bases from J, the junction contained 4 bases not matched to a gene. The CDR3 DNA sequence: TGTGCCAGCAGCTCTAGCGGGAGACCCTACAATGAGCAGTTCTTC. Translation gives CASSSSGRPYNEQFF.

Notes on this clone: Other DNA variants within this sample encode the same CDR3. The rearrangement uses TRBV9 and TRBJ2-7; 8 positions agree with TRBD2. In germline, CDR1 is SGDLS, CDR2 YYNGEE. The CDR3 consists of 15 residues. Trimming at V came to 0 bases and at J to 3 bases, leaving 5 bases not matched to a gene. The CDR3, as DNA: TGTGCCAGCAGCGTAGGTGCGGGAGGTAGCTACGAGCAGTACTTC. Residues: CASSVGAGGSYEQYF.

The table lists this clone with a count of one. The final CDR3 position lacks the conserved phenylalanine or tryptophan, pointing to a likely read error. The DNA is left out, because the CDR3 cannot be placed on it with certainty; the CDR3 is given as TCRdb lists it. The rearrangement links TRBV4-1 to TRBJ1-2; the D call in the table, TRBD1, was not verified against the DNA. The CDR3 length is 13 residues, termini included. Germline values: CDR1 MGHRA, CDR2 YSYEKL. CDR3 residues: CASSQEVPQAAVY.

V gene TRBV6-1 combines with J gene TRBJ1-4; 8 bases match TRBD1. Germline V gene lookup returns CDR1 MNHNS and CDR2 SASEGT. The CDR3 spans 17 residues. Trimming took 4 bases from V and 0 from J; bases not matched to a gene: 7. In DNA form, the CDR3 reads TGTGCCAGCAGTGGGCAGGGGGCGCTTGCAACTAATGAAAAACTGTTTTTT. As protein: CASSGQGALATNEKLFF.

The chain joins TRBV11-2 to TRBJ1-2, with D perhaps TRBD1 (5 bases). The V gene's germline CDR1 is SGHAT and CDR2 FQNNGV. CDR3 length equals 18 residues. The ends were cut back, 4 bases at V and 0 bases at J, with 21 bases in the middle. The CDR3 loop is CASSSSWGRRRPNYGYTF. In DNA form, the CDR3 reads TGTGCCAGCAGCTCCTCCTGGGGCAGGAGACGTCCTAACTATGGCTACACCTTC.

Points on this clone: One junction end does not reproduce the germline sequence, and a read error may be involved. V usage is TRBV20-1 and J usage is TRBJ2-1; D is undetermined. Germline CDR1 reads DFQATT; CDR2 reads SNEGSKA (reference sequence). The CDR3 loop spans 8 amino acids. The CDR3 loop reads CSARELVF. The CDR3 DNA reads as TGCAGTGCCCGAGAGTTAGTCTTC.

This clone was observed a few times. The chain joins TRBV27 to TRBJ2-7, with 9 bases aligning to TRBD1. The V gene end was trimmed by 3 bases and the J gene end by 2 bases; junction bases not matched to a gene: 8. This CDR3 has 16 amino acids. Germline V CDR1 and CDR2: MNHEY, SMNVEV (reference sequence). In DNA, the CDR3 is TGTGCCAGCAGTTTGAAAGGGACAGGGCGAACCTACGAGCAGTACTTC. Translated, it gives CASSLKGTGRTYEQYF.

J is TRBJ2-7 and V is TRBV27; maybe TRBD1 (5 bases). Germline V CDR1 and CDR2: MNHEY, SMNVEV (reference sequence). Trimming took off 3 bases at V and 3 bases at J, with 15 bases between the two ends. CDR3 length: 15 residues. CDR3 protein: CASSLAGRARYEQYF. The CDR3 region has the DNA TGTGCCAGCAGTTTGGCTGGCAGGGCCCGCTACGAGCAGTACTTC.

This rearrangement joins TRBV11-2 to TRBJ1-2; tentative D call: TRBD1 (6 bases). The ends were cut back, 5 bases at V and 8 bases at J, with 15 bases in the middle. This CDR3 has 13 amino acids. The germline CDR1 and CDR2 sequences are SGHAT and FQNNGV. CDR3 sequence (DNA): TGTGCCAGCAGCCCGCGAACAGGGTTCGGCTACACCTTC. Translating it yields CASSPRTGFGYTF.

The V and J genes are TRBV7-5 and TRBJ2-7; TRBD2 is the table's D call, not checked against the DNA. TRBV7-5 is a recognized pseudogene. This CDR3 contains 16 residues. The DNA for the CDR3 is TGTGCCAGAAGCTTAAGGTTAGTGGGTTGGGAGGACGAGCAGTACTTC. Its protein is CARSLRLVGWEDEQYF.

V and J are TRBV9 and TRBJ2-3; tentatively, D is TRBD1 (6 bases). Germline CDR1 and CDR2: SGDLS and YYNGEE. The V and J ends lost 0 bases and 0 bases respectively, with 8 bases between them. The CDR3 totals 15 residues. The CDR3 protein is CASSVVGGSTDTQYF. The CDR3 coding sequence is TGTGCCAGCAGCGTAGTAGGGGGAAGCACAGATACGCAGTATTTT.

This sequence joins TRBV27 and TRBJ2-7; the match to TRBD2 covers 7 bases. The V gene end was trimmed by 4 bases and the J gene end by 2 bases; junction bases not matched to a gene: 8. Germline V gene sequence: CDR1 MNHEY, CDR2 SMNVEV (reference sequence). The CDR3 contains 15 residues. The DNA of the CDR3 is TGTGCCAGCAGTTCAACGCCTAGCGGCCCCTACGAGCAGTACTTC. It is translated as CASSSTPSGPYEQYF.

This chain links TRBV28 with TRBJ1-2; 9 bases are a match to TRBD1. Looked up from germline, CDR1 is MDHEN and CDR2 is SYDVKM. Germline trimming cut 6 bases from V and 4 bases from J; bases unmatched to any gene: 6. This CDR3 has 14 amino acids. CDR3 protein: CASSRTGAPYGYTF. For the CDR3, the DNA is TGTGCCAGCAGCCGGACAGGGGCCCCCTATGGCTACACCTTC.

This clone was observed once. This chain connects TRBV4-1 to TRBJ2-1, with 11 nucleotides matching TRBD2. The CDR3 is 16 residues long. V trimming: 3 bases; J trimming: 8 bases; junction bases outside the gene matches: 9. Germline V lookup: CDR1 MGHRA, CDR2 YSYEKL. CDR3 protein: CASSQPTSGRVYEQFF. CDR3 coding DNA: TGCGCCAGCAGCCAGCCCACTAGCGGGAGAGTGTATGAGCAGTTCTTC.

In its sample, this clone was seen a few times. This chain connects TRBV18 to TRBJ1-2; D possibly corresponds to TRBD1 (6 bases). This CDR3 spans 14 amino acids. Germline V gene data show CDR1 as KGHSH and CDR2 as LQKENI. The V gene lost 6 bases and the J gene lost 2 bases, with 13 bases spanning the gap. CDR3 amino acids: CASSTKGQNYGYTF. The CDR3 bases are TGTGCCAGCTCCACCAAGGGACAAAACTATGGCTACACCTTC.

The gene calls are TRBV5-6 and TRBJ2-5, with TRBD2 identical over 8 bases. V dropped 1 base and J dropped 3; count of bases not matched to a gene: 2. Germline-derived CDR1 and CDR2 are SGHDT and YYEEEE. This CDR3 region has 14 residues. The DNA of the CDR3 is TGTGCCAGCAGCTTGCGCGGGGGGAAAGAGACCCAGTACTTC. Translation gives CASSLRGGKETQYF.